This TCR beta chain was captured in a study of response to subunit inactivated influenza vaccine. Germline V gene sequence: CDR1 SGDLS, CDR2 YYNGEE. The CDR3 consists of 14 residues. TCRdb itself ran the RT-PCR reads through MiXCR, one entry per CDR3 protein. The sample comprises about 620,000 distinct CDR3 sequences, around 11% of which are singletons, and more than 9.5% rests with the top ten. Worth noting for this clonotype: The junction differs from germline at one of its ends, possibly a read error.

Separately, the same data were catalogued under a study of T cells expressing NK-cell markers. From that report: Template switching by 5'RACE with UMIs generated the TCR beta cDNA.

The sequenced sample was PBMCs from blood, obtained on the day of vaccination. The receptor was derived from a man aged 50 to 59 who received an inactivated influenza vaccine. This chain links TRBV9 with TRBJ2-7, with a possible D match to TRBD1 (6 bases). The CDR3 protein is CASSIGQGTYEKYF. CDR3 sequence (DNA): TGTGCCAGCAGTATAGGTCAGGGGACCTACGAGAAGTACTTC.